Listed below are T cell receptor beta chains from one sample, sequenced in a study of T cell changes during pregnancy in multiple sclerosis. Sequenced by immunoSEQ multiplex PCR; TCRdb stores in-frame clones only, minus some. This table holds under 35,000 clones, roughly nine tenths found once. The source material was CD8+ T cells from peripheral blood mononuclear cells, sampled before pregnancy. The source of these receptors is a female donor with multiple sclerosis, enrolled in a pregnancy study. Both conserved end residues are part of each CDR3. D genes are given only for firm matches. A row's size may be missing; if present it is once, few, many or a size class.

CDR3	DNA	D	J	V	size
CAWSNRSGEAYNEQFF	TGTGCCTGGAGCAACCGTAGCGGGGAGGCCTACAATGAGCAGTTCTTC	TRBD2	TRBJ2-1	TRBV30	-
CASSETGNTEAFF	TGTGCCAGCAGTGAAACGGGGAACACTGAAGCTTTCTTT	-	TRBJ1-1	TRBV2	-
CASSLPESNYGYTF	TGCGCCAGCAGCCTGCCCGAGTCGAACTATGGCTACACCTTC	-	TRBJ1-2	TRBV5-1	-
CASSLFGTGTSGANVLTF	TGTGCCAGCAGCTTGTTCGGGACAGGGACCTCTGGGGCCAACGTCCTGACTTTC	TRBD1	TRBJ2-6	TRBV5-4	-
CASSLFGTGSNEQFF	TGTGCCAGTTCCCTCTTCGGGACAGGGAGTAATGAGCAGTTCTTC	TRBD1	TRBJ2-1	TRBV28	-
CASSLSSGATDTQYF	TGTGCCAGCAGTTTATCTAGCGGGGCCACAGATACGCAGTATTTT	TRBD2	TRBJ2-3	TRBV28	-
CASRDDSSGGAVNEQFF	TGTGCCAGCCGAGACGACTCAAGCGGGGGGGCCGTCAATGAGCAGTTCTTC	TRBD2	TRBJ2-1	TRBV6-4	-
CASSIEGGQDTTTNEKLFF	TGTGCCAGTAGTATAGAGGGAGGGCAGGACACCACAACTAATGAAAAACTGTTTTTT	-	TRBJ1-4	TRBV19	large
CATSRTSGGDEQFF	TGTGCCACCAGCAGGACTAGCGGGGGTGATGAGCAGTTCTTC	TRBD2	TRBJ2-1	TRBV15	-
CSARLEYEQYF	TGCAGTGCTCGACTGGAATACGAGCAGTACTTC	-	TRBJ2-7	TRBV20-1	-
CASSLDQGIHGYTF	TGTGCCAGCAGCTTGGATCAGGGGATTCATGGCTACACCTTC	-	TRBJ1-2	TRBV5-5	-
CASSYGQGGPYGYTF	TGTGCCAGCAGCTACGGACAGGGGGGTCCATATGGCTACACCTTC	TRBD1	TRBJ1-2	TRBV5-4	-
CRFRGYYGYTF	TGCAGATTCAGGGGGTACTATGGCTACACCTTC	TRBD1	TRBJ1-2	TRBV20-1	-
CAWDNGVSSGYNEQFF	TGTGCCTGGGATAATGGGGTATCCAGCGGCTACAATGAGCAGTTCTTC	-	TRBJ2-1	TRBV30	-
CASSLNPATGGYTF	TGTGCCAGCAGTTTAAACCCGGCCACGGGAGGCTACACCTTC	-	TRBJ1-2	TRBV27	-
CASSESLSSGNTIYF	TGTGCCAGCAGTGAATCCTTGTCCTCTGGAAACACCATATATTTT	-	TRBJ1-3	TRBV6-1	-
CASSPDWDSSYEQYF	TGTGCCAGCAGCCCCGACTGGGACAGTTCCTACGAGCAGTACTTC	TRBD1	TRBJ2-7	TRBV28	-
CASREKLKNYEQYF	TGTGCCAGCCGTGAAAAACTCAAAAATTACGAGCAGTACTTC	-	TRBJ2-7	TRBV28	-
CASSPNRDRLNSPLHF	TGTGCCAGCTCACCCAACCGGGACAGGCTTAATTCACCCCTCCACTTT	TRBD1	TRBJ1-6	TRBV18	-
CAWSGIRDRDMRGYGYTF	TGTGCCTGGAGTGGGATCCGGGACAGGGACATGCGCGGCTATGGCTACACCTTC	TRBD1	TRBJ1-2	TRBV30	-
CASGWAGGDTEAFF	TGTGCTAGTGGCTGGGCAGGGGGCGACACTGAAGCTTTCTTT	TRBD1	TRBJ1-1	TRBV12-5	-
CASSSGQGETF	TGTGCCAGCAGCTCGGGACAGGGAGAAACCTTC	TRBD1	TRBJ1-2	TRBV7-6	-
CASSLKRGGYWDYNEQFF	TGTGCCAGCAGCTTAAAGCGGGGGGGCTATTGGGACTACAATGAGCAGTTCTTC	TRBD2	TRBJ2-1	TRBV5-5	-
CASSRGPGQGRGQPQHF	TGTGCCAGCAGCCGAGGCCCAGGACAGGGGCGAGGCCAGCCCCAGCATTTT	TRBD1	TRBJ1-5	TRBV2	-
CASSPLGLAGGYEQYF	TGTGCCAGCAGCCCACTGGGGCTAGCGGGGGGATACGAGCAGTACTTC	TRBD2	TRBJ2-7	TRBV7-2	-
CASSDPGLGEETQYF	TGTGCCAGCAGCGATCCGGGACTAGGGGAAGAGACCCAGTACTTC	TRBD2	TRBJ2-5	TRBV9	once
CASSRDREAFF	TGTGCCAGCAGCCGGGACAGGGAAGCTTTCTTT	TRBD1	TRBJ1-1	TRBV5-4	-